The TCR beta chain under discussion was sequenced for a study of T cells in localized non-small cell lung cancer. Points from the study as a whole: A median approximately 61 of the top 100 tumor clones appeared in adjacent lung. Uninvolved adjacent lung showed the highest T cell clonality, exceeding tumor.

The CDR3 runs 13 residues. Trimming removed 10 bases at V and 1 base at J, with 13 bases between. The germline gives CDR1 MNHEY, CDR2 SVGAGI. Data came from immunoSEQ multiplex PCR; TCRdb stores just in-frame clones and leaves some out. The sample holds 130,000 or so clones, 80% to 90% seen once. With respect to this clone: Its antigen remains unidentified.

This chain connects TRBV6-5 to TRBJ1-1, with D maybe TRBD1 (5 bases). The TCR sequence derives from a female donor of 60 years or more with stage I lung adenocarcinoma. Specimen: peripheral blood, collected before any cancer treatment. The CDR3 DNA is TGTGCCACCAGATACGGACAGAACACTGAAGCTTTCTTT. The encoded protein is CATRYGQNTEAFF.